What follows is one T cell receptor (beta chain) and its context. The antigen it binds to is not known. Nothing much larger sits one base from this clone, and base qualities are not available. Systemically healthy Caucasian individuals from Russia, over 30 in total and aged about 6 to 95 years, were included as donors. Each donor gave 8 to 10 milliliters of peripheral blood, drawn into EDTA-treated Vacutainer tubes. PBMCs were isolated by Ficoll-Paque density-gradient centrifugation, with at least 7 million obtained per sample. Trizol reagent was used to extract total RNA from the PBMCs, yielding at least 5 micrograms per sample. The percentages of naive CD45RAhigh/CD27high T cells were determined by flow cytometry on a PBMC aliquot from every donor. These data are taken from a study of blood T cells in healthy people across ages (dated by TCRdb to 2013 to 2016). Context from the whole study: In model experiments, template switching captured roughly one uniquely barcoded TCR beta cDNA molecule for every two T cells. Using deep sequencing normalized with unique cDNA molecular identifiers, the study measured how TCR beta repertoire diversity changes with age. Donors were grouped into four age groups: young (average about 15 years), middle-aged (39), aged (approximately 58) and long-lived (about 89). Donors of different ages were randomly distributed across sequencing lanes to avoid experimental bias. Using the same blood draw, the study looked at two additional independent replicas of 1 million unique cDNA reads for two donors, one aged 18 to 29 and the other aged 80 or older.

Overall results and qualifications from the work: Because donor CMV infection status was unknown, age-related changes in expanded clonotypes were potentially confounded. Observed TCR beta diversity per million T cells fell roughly linearly with age, and a significant reduction was already apparent by age roughly 40. Bulk unsorted PBMC profiling prevented conclusive comparison of naive and antigen-experienced compartments. A strong correlation was found between observed TCR beta diversity and the percentage of naive T cells measured by flow cytometry. Compared with the aged group, the long-lived group had more naive CD4+ T cells, fewer expanded clones and increased TCR diversity, suggesting age selection. Estimates of total diversity based on one million sequenced T cells were regarded as lower bounds and as underestimates.

The library was obtained by 5' RACE. Data came from an Illumina HiSeq 2500. A second PCR of roughly 7 to 12 cycles was run with a J-beta primer mix and a sample-barcoded 5' primer. Each TCR beta cDNA molecule received a unique molecular identifier from a template-switch 5' adaptor carrying 12 random nucleotides. Each sample yielded at least 3 million CDR3-containing paired-end reads. First-strand cDNA was synthesized from all RNA with the Mint cDNA synthesis kit, primed by a TRBC-specific oligonucleotide. All cDNA was treated with uracil-DNA glycosylase and then went through a first 18-cycle PCR with the universal primers M1SS and BC2_uni_R. For the original study's pipeline: Normalization of each sample was performed by random selection of 1 million high-quality reads, each carrying a distinct molecular identifier. Instead of being binned into consensus sequences, reads with shared molecular identifiers were discarded. MiTCR, run with a Q25 quality threshold and the strictest error-elimination algorithm, handled CDR3 identification, clonotype clustering and error correction. A nonparametric unseen species model with Euler transformation was used to estimate a lower bound on total TCR beta diversity. Through fastp at Q25 and MiXCR, TCRdb rebuilt clones from the public reads, retaining in-frame beta chains. Duplicate CDR3 protein sequences are folded into a single record with the most common DNA and genes. TCRdb, not the authors, supplied the V and J calls. This sample holds around 280,000 distinct CDR3 sequences; roughly a quarter were observed only once. Approximately 28% of the sample comes from the top ten.

V and J are truncated by 2 bases and 6 bases respectively, leaving an intervening sequence of 24 bases. Based on the germline V gene, the CDR1 and CDR2 sequences are SGHTA and FQGNSA. The CDR3 contains 18 residues, cysteine and phenylalanine counted. Kept here is only the CDR3 DNA, which spans 54 bases and is read in frame from base 1. The source of this sequence is a woman in her 70s in good health. The sample taken for sequencing was blood. The receptor chain draws on TRBV7-2 and TRBJ2-3; 7 matching bases give a weak D call of TRBD2. The sequenced DNA: TGTGCCAGCAGCTTAAGGGGGGCGGGAGATCAACGGGGGGATACGCAGTATTTT. The translation is CASSLRGAGDQRGDTQYF.